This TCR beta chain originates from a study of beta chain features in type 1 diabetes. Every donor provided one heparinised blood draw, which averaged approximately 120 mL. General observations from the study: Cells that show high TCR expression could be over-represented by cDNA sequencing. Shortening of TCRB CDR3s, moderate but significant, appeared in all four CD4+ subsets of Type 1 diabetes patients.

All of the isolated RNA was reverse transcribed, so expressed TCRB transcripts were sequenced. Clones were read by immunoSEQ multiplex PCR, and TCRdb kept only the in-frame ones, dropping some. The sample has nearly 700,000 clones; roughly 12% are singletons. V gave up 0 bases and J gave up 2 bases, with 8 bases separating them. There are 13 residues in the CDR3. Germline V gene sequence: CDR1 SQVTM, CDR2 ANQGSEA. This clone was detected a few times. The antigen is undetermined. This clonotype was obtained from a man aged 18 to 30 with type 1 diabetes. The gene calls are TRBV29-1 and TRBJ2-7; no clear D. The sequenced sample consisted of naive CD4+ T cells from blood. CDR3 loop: CSVEDPRAYEQYF. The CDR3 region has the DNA TGCAGCGTTGAAGATCCCAGAGCCTACGAGCAGTACTTC.